This is a list of T cell receptor beta chains from one sample in a study of technical replicates of blood from a few donors. Only in-frame clones appear in the TCRdb table, and some are missing; sequencing was by immunoSEQ multiplex PCR. The table lists tens of thousands of clones, around nine tenths of them singletons. Sequenced material: PBMCs. Every receptor here comes from a human donor in good health. Some clones in this sample may be carry-over from other donors' samples. Both conserved end residues are part of each CDR3. D genes are given only for firm matches.

J gene: TRBJ2-2
V gene: TRBV6-4
D gene: -
CDR3 protein: CASSDSGSGTGELFF

J gene: TRBJ2-7
V gene: TRBV30
D gene: TRBD2
CDR3 protein: CAWSRGRGEGEQYF

J gene: TRBJ1-1
V gene: TRBV4-1
D gene: -
CDR3 protein: CASSQDSSEEGRTEAFF

J gene: TRBJ2-5
V gene: TRBV14
D gene: -
CDR3 protein: CASSPMAQETQYF

J gene: TRBJ1-4
V gene: TRBV29-1
D gene: -
CDR3 protein: CSVEIGAEKLFF

J gene: TRBJ2-2
V gene: TRBV4-1
D gene: TRBD1
CDR3 protein: CASSLLQGATAGELFF

J gene: TRBJ2-3
V gene: TRBV7-3
D gene: -
CDR3 protein: CASSLTGRTDTQYF

J gene: TRBJ1-6
V gene: TRBV7-9
D gene: -
CDR3 protein: CASSRGGGDSPLHF

J gene: TRBJ1-5
V gene: TRBV18
D gene: -
CDR3 protein: CASSPPGQNSNQPQHF

J gene: TRBJ1-5
V gene: TRBV7-8
D gene: -
CDR3 protein: CASSHNRDLGQPQHF

J gene: TRBJ2-3
V gene: TRBV9
D gene: TRBD1
CDR3 protein: CASSAGQGTDTQYF

J gene: TRBJ2-7
V gene: TRBV15
D gene: -
CDR3 protein: CATSSDPGKVYEQYF

J gene: TRBJ2-7
V gene: TRBV6-6
D gene: TRBD2
CDR3 protein: CASSRDSGRRGEQYF

J gene: TRBJ2-1
V gene: TRBV4-3
D gene: TRBD2
CDR3 protein: CASSQDWLAGSSYNEQFF

J gene: TRBJ1-1
V gene: TRBV14
D gene: -
CDR3 protein: CASSQDHGAATEAFF

J gene: TRBJ2-1
V gene: TRBV7-6
D gene: TRBD1
CDR3 protein: CASSFYRGNEQFF

J gene: TRBJ1-2
V gene: TRBV2
D gene: -
CDR3 protein: CASSESGVDGYTF

J gene: TRBJ2-1
V gene: TRBV19
D gene: -
CDR3 protein: CASSNTMDEQFF

J gene: TRBJ1-6
V gene: TRBV18
D gene: -
CDR3 protein: CASSPSTANNSPLHF

J gene: TRBJ1-5
V gene: TRBV6-1
D gene: -
CDR3 protein: CASSPRSSNQPQHF

J gene: TRBJ1-1
V gene: TRBV30
D gene: -
CDR3 protein: CAWTKIRQAHTEAFF

J gene: TRBJ2-3
V gene: TRBV4-3
D gene: -
CDR3 protein: CASSREGAGETDTQYF

J gene: TRBJ2-5
V gene: TRBV7-2
D gene: -
CDR3 protein: CASSLFANSKAETQYF

J gene: TRBJ2-3
V gene: TRBV5-1
D gene: TRBD2
CDR3 protein: CASSLGLAGGFTDTQYF

J gene: TRBJ2-3
V gene: TRBV5-1
D gene: TRBD2
CDR3 protein: CASSPGTSGSTLDTQYF

J gene: TRBJ1-2
V gene: TRBV5-1
D gene: TRBD1
CDR3 protein: CASSLDRGGYTF

J gene: TRBJ2-1
V gene: TRBV5-1
D gene: TRBD2
CDR3 protein: CASSPLTERDRQFF

J gene: TRBJ1-6
V gene: TRBV7-9
D gene: TRBD1
CDR3 protein: CASTLGQGNSPLHF

J gene: TRBJ2-7
V gene: TRBV4-3
D gene: -
CDR3 protein: CASSQGAGLNEQYF

J gene: TRBJ2-2
V gene: TRBV7-3
D gene: -
CDR3 protein: CASSLIQNTGELFF

J gene: TRBJ2-2
V gene: TRBV2
D gene: TRBD2
CDR3 protein: CASRRRLAGDTGELFF

J gene: TRBJ2-1
V gene: TRBV2
D gene: TRBD2
CDR3 protein: CASSSGGGNEQFF

J gene: TRBJ2-7
V gene: TRBV6-5
D gene: TRBD1
CDR3 protein: CASSYKDRGSYEQYF

J gene: TRBJ2-1
V gene: TRBV19
D gene: TRBD2
CDR3 protein: CASSTLAVYNEQFF

J gene: TRBJ2-1
V gene: TRBV7-3
D gene: -
CDR3 protein: CASSLIAGTVDEQFF

J gene: TRBJ1-1
V gene: TRBV7-3
D gene: -
CDR3 protein: CASSLLSGSLVDAFF

J gene: TRBJ2-3
V gene: TRBV2
D gene: TRBD2
CDR3 protein: CASSERLAPVDTQYF

J gene: TRBJ2-6
V gene: TRBV11-2
D gene: -
CDR3 protein: CASSRGTGANVLTF

J gene: TRBJ2-2
V gene: TRBV27
D gene: -
CDR3 protein: CASSSLTNTGELFF

J gene: TRBJ1-3
V gene: TRBV6-1
D gene: -
CDR3 protein: CASSELNRIGGNTIYF

J gene: TRBJ1-1
V gene: TRBV18
D gene: TRBD1
CDR3 protein: CASSPRDRENTEAFF

J gene: TRBJ2-3
V gene: TRBV5-1
D gene: -
CDR3 protein: CASSLVLTASSTDTQYF

J gene: TRBJ1-6
V gene: TRBV13
D gene: -
CDR3 protein: CASSFTGTPLHF

J gene: TRBJ1-1
V gene: TRBV10-3
D gene: -
CDR3 protein: CAIRGGPRNTEAFF

J gene: TRBJ2-3
V gene: TRBV7-9
D gene: -
CDR3 protein: CASSSIGGGADTQYF

J gene: TRBJ2-4
V gene: TRBV23-1
D gene: -
CDR3 protein: CASSQFSPGARYIQYF

J gene: TRBJ2-3
V gene: TRBV30
D gene: -
CDR3 protein: CAWSVRGLAIDTQYF

J gene: TRBJ1-1
V gene: TRBV10-3
D gene: TRBD1
CDR3 protein: CAISATGGTEAFF

J gene: TRBJ2-5
V gene: TRBV5-1
D gene: TRBD1
CDR3 protein: CASSWGQVGETQYF

J gene: TRBJ2-3
V gene: TRBV29-1
D gene: -
CDR3 protein: CSVATGVTFGTDTQYF

J gene: TRBJ2-7
V gene: TRBV19
D gene: TRBD2
CDR3 protein: CASSATGRGFSYEQYF